This T cell receptor beta chain was found in a study of Ad26.COV2.S vaccination and SARS-CoV-2 variants. Across the whole study: Once, or twice with 56 days between doses, Ad26.COV2.S was given intramuscularly.

Germline values: CDR1 MNHNY, CDR2 SVGAGI (reference sequence). The V gene lost 4 bases and the J gene lost 5 bases, with 21 bases spanning the gap. CDR3 length: 16 residues. Documented treatment: roughly 20 received Ad26.COV2.S at low or high dose, single or two shots; about 5 received placebo; per-sample allocation not given. Specimens were obtained on day 63 following the first vaccine or placebo injection. Spike of the Wuhan-strain SARS-CoV-2 was expressed by an Ad26 vector, which formed the vaccine. TCRdb's table, derived via immunoSEQ multiplex PCR, lists solely in-frame clones and lacks some. The table has fewer than 500,000 clones, about 92% seen once.

The chain couples TRBV6-6 to TRBJ2-7; D possibly corresponds to TRBD2 (6 bases). The sequencing used peripheral blood, collected in a trial of Ad26.COV2.S vaccine versus placebo. This clonotype was obtained from a person aged 18-60 years who received the Ad26.COV2.S COVID-19 vaccine or a placebo. In DNA form, the CDR3 reads TGTGCCAGCAGTTGGGGCGGGGTAGCAGACGGCCACGAGCAGTACTTC. It yields the protein CASSWGGVADGHEQYF.